The rows below give T cell receptor beta chains drawn from one sample of a study of blood T cell repertoires in COVID-19. TCRdb's table, derived via immunoSEQ multiplex PCR, lists solely in-frame clones and lacks some. The repertoire holds 300,000 to 400,000 clones, with approximately 83% as singletons. The material sequenced was PBMCs or T cells enriched from blood (not recorded which). The receptors stem from a woman between 35 and 50 years old with acute COVID-19. Each CDR3 is given with its conserved first and last residue. D genes are given only for firm matches. Clone size appears in some rows only: once, few, many, or a class for an expanded clone.

>-|-|TRBJ1-5|TRBV5-6
CASSLDPSVDQPQHF
TGTGCCAGCAGCTTGGACCCTTCGGTCGATCAGCCCCAGCATTTT
>-|-|TRBJ1-2|TRBV5-6
CASSLAVEGTGYTF
TGTGCCAGCAGCTTGGCAGTGGAGGGTACTGGCTACACCTTC
>TRBD2|-|TRBJ2-1|TRBV12-5
CASGQKTSGVYNEQFF
TGTGCTAGTGGCCAGAAAACTAGCGGGGTCTACAATGAGCAGTTCTTC
>TRBD1|-|TRBJ1-3|TRBV28
CASSEPDRVLGNTIYF
TGTGCCAGCAGTGAACCCGACAGGGTTCTTGGAAACACCATATATTTT
>-|once|TRBJ2-7|TRBV7-9
CASSLASNDYEQYF
TGTGCCAGCAGCTTAGCGAGTAACGACTACGAGCAGTACTTC
>-|once|TRBJ1-2|TRBV5-5
CASSRRDINHGYTF
TGTGCCAGCAGTCGCCGGGACATCAATCATGGCTACACCTTC
>-|-|TRBJ1-1|TRBV3-1/TRBV3-2
CASSLQIWGGFTEAFF
TGTGCCAGCAGCCTTCAGATCTGGGGAGGATTCACTGAAGCTTTCTTT
>-|few|TRBJ1-6|TRBV5-8
CASSLLAGVTNSPLHF
TGTGCCAGCAGCTTGTTGGCAGGGGTAACTAATTCACCCCTCCACTTT
>-|few|TRBJ1-2|TRBV19
CASSIRRGERSYTF
TGTGCCAGTAGTATTAGGAGGGGTGAGAGGAGCTACACCTTC
>-|-|TRBJ2-1|TRBV9
CASSVFAGEQFF
TGTGCCAGCAGCGTATTCGCCGGTGAGCAGTTCTTC
>-|-|TRBJ1-5|TRBV6-6
CASKSSQPQHF
TGTGCCAGCAAATCGAGTCAGCCCCAGCATTTT
>-|-|TRBJ2-3|TRBV18
CASSPPVRADTQYF
TGTGCCAGCTCACCACCTGTCAGGGCAGATACGCAGTATTTT
>-|-|TRBJ1-5|TRBV7-8
CASSFGHELIQPQHF
TGTGCCAGCAGCTTTGGACACGAACTTATACAGCCCCAGCATTTT
>TRBD1|-|TRBJ1-5|TRBV7-2
CASSLTGGGAWPQHF
TGTGCCAGCAGCTTAACAGGGGGCGGAGCTTGGCCCCAGCATTTT
>TRBD2|-|TRBJ2-3|TRBV4-3
CASSYTNPGLAGASTDTQYF
TGCGCCAGCAGCTACACGAATCCGGGACTAGCGGGGGCTAGCACAGATACGCAGTATTTT
>TRBD2|-|TRBJ2-3|TRBV7-2
CASSYNLRGTTDTQYF
TGTGCCAGCAGCTATAATCTGCGGGGGACCACAGATACGCAGTATTTT
>-|-|TRBJ1-1|TRBV5-1
CASSKLRGSEAFF
TGCGCCAGCAGCAAATTAAGGGGATCTGAAGCTTTCTTT
>TRBD2|-|TRBJ2-1|TRBV19
CASSIQTGASGRLTNEQFF
TGTGCCAGTAGTATACAAACTGGTGCGAGCGGGAGGTTGACCAATGAGCAGTTCTTC
>TRBD1|-|TRBJ1-6|TRBV9
CASSVGTGGNNSPLHF
TGTGCCAGCAGCGTGGGCACAGGGGGCAATAATTCACCCCTCCACTTT
>TRBD2|-|TRBJ2-2|TRBV11-3
CASSSRLAGGNTGELFF
TGTGCCAGCAGCTCCCGACTAGCGGGAGGGAACACCGGGGAGCTGTTTTTT
>TRBD1|-|TRBJ1-2|TRBV7-9
CASSPPGGGIYGYTF
TGTGCCAGCAGCCCCCCAGGGGGCGGAATCTATGGCTACACCTTC
>-|-|TRBJ2-3|TRBV18
CASSPPSGSTDTQYF
TGTGCCAGCTCACCCCCCTCAGGGAGCACAGATACGCAGTATTTT
>-|-|TRBJ2-7|TRBV7-3
CASSLSGDWSYEQYF
TGTGCCAGCAGCTTATCCGGGGACTGGAGCTACGAGCAGTACTTC
>-|-|TRBJ2-1|TRBV29-1
CSVESRGLAYNEQFF
TGCAGCGTTGAAAGTAGGGGCTTGGCCTACAATGAGCAGTTCTTC
>TRBD1|-|TRBJ1-1|TRBV18
CASSSGQAEAFF
TGTGCCAGCTCGAGCGGACAGGCTGAAGCTTTCTTT
>TRBD2|-|TRBJ2-1|TRBV19
CASTGLAGGSYNEQFF
TGTGCCAGTACGGGACTAGCGGGGGGCTCCTACAATGAGCAGTTCTTC
>-|-|TRBJ1-6|TRBV27
CATSPGTYNSPLHF
TGTGCCACCAGCCCGGGGACCTATAATTCACCCCTCCACTTT
>TRBD1|-|TRBJ1-3|TRBV19
CASTGDRLDTIYF
TGTGCCAGTACGGGGGACAGACTCGACACCATATATTTT
>-|-|TRBJ1-3|TRBV6-5
CASSVAVSSGNTIYF
TGTGCCAGCTCCGTTGCCGTCAGCTCTGGAAACACCATATATTTT
>-|few|TRBJ1-2|TRBV6-5
CASSQPGEEGYTF
TGTGCCAGCAGTCAGCCAGGGGAAGAGGGCTACACCTTC